What follows describes a single TCR beta chain. As yet, its antigen is unknown. This record comes from a study of blood T cells in healthy people across ages. Findings of the study overall: TCR beta diversity, measured per million T cells, fell in a roughly linear way with age.

Next came a second PCR, run for about 6 to 12 cycles, which used a sample-barcoded 5' primer along with a J-beta primer mix. Each of the samples gave a minimum of 2.5 million paired-end reads that contained CDR3. TCRdb reprocessed the 5' RACE reads with MiXCR, giving one entry per CDR3 protein. The table has about 1.6 million distinct CDR3 sequences, about 35% seen once. Germline loops: CDR1 SGDLS, CDR2 YYNGEE. CDR3 size: 15 residues. V shed 4 bases and J shed 6 bases, with 20 bases lying between them. Input material: blood. This clonotype was obtained from a woman in her 30s in good health. V gene TRBV9 combines with J gene TRBJ2-7; D is uncertain. In nucleotides, the CDR3 is TGTGCCAGCAGCCCCGGTTCCTTTGCGGACGGCGAGCAGTACTTC. Its protein is CASSPGSFADGEQYF.